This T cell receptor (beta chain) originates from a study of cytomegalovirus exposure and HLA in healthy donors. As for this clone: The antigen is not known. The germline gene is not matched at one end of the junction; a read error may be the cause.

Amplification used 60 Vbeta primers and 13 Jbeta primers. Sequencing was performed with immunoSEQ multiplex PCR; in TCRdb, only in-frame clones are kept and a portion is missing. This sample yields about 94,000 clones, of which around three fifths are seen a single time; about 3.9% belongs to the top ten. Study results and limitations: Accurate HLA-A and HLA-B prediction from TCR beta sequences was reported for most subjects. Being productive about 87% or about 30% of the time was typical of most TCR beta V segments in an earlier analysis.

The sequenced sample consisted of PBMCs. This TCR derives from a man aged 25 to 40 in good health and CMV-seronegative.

CDR3 in DNA: TGCGCCAGCAACTTACGCGAGAACACTGAAGCTTTCTTT. This encodes CASNLRENTEAFF. This rearrangement joins TRBV7-9 to TRBJ1-1; D uncertain. The germline CDR1 and CDR2 sequences are SEHNR and FQNEAQ (reference sequence). This CDR3 is built from 13 residues.